This TCR beta chain was recorded in a study of blood T cell repertoires in COVID-19. Overall study: Samples taken during acute and convalescent COVID-19 were collected in the United States, Italy and Spain.

The CDR3 totals 16 residues. Trimming cost V 5 bases and J 0 bases, with 13 bases left between them. The germline V gene encodes CDR1 SGHNT and CDR2 YENEEA. Authors' data handling: Reference gene primers were amplified, and this amplification served to estimate nucleated cell counts. The data were produced by immunoSEQ multiplex PCR, yet TCRdb's version contains in-frame clones alone and is incomplete. V, J and clone size were drawn from that table, and D and trimming were deduced from the DNA. The sample includes approximately 100,000 clones, approximately 86% seen only once; the top ten take approximately 3.5%.

The sequenced sample was peripheral blood. The J gene is TRBJ2-2, the V gene TRBV11-3, with D uncertain. This TCR was sampled from a human donor in a cohort sampled during active COVID-19. CDR3 DNA: TGTGCCAGCAGCCATAGAGCGTCCGCGAACACCGGGGAGCTGTTTTTT. Residues: CASSHRASANTGELFF.